This passage covers 27 T cell receptor beta chains from one sample sequenced in a study of cytomegalovirus exposure and HLA in healthy donors. 13 Jbeta primers and 60 Vbeta primers were used for the PCR. Here immunoSEQ multiplex PCR was the method, and the copy in TCRdb shows in-frame clones only, minus some. The sample has some 140,000 clones, roughly 85% seen once. The sequencing sample was made of PBMCs. All receptors derive from a woman between 25 and 40 years old in good health and CMV-seropositive.

This clone was recorded once. V usage is TRBV28 and J usage is TRBJ2-7; 9 nucleotides match TRBD1. V was clipped by 6 bases and J by 3 bases; unmatched bases: 6. This CDR3 has 14 amino acids. Germline V CDR1 and CDR2: MDHEN, SYDVKM. As DNA, the CDR3 is TGTGCCAGCAGACTAGGGACAGGGTACTACGAGCAGTACTTC. Translated: CASRLGTGYYEQYF.

This clone has a handful of counts. This chain links TRBV2 with TRBJ1-1; D not resolved. CDR1 SNHLY and CDR2 FYNNEI come from the germline V gene. V was pared by 5 bases and J by 4 bases, with 11 bases between. This CDR3 contains 13 residues. The CDR3 DNA is TGTGCCAGCAGTACAAACCGGGGCACTGAAGCTTTCTTT. Translation gives CASSTNRGTEAFF.

For the CDR3, the DNA is TGTGCCAGCAGCACACCTAGCGGGGGGCTGGTTGGCTACAATGAGCAGTTCTTC. It is translated as CASSTPSGGLVGYNEQFF. The gene calls are TRBV7-3 and TRBJ2-1; 11 positions agree with TRBD2. CDR1 and CDR2 from the germline V gene are SGHTA and FQGTGA. Germline trimming cut 5 bases from V and 3 bases from J; bases unmatched to any gene: 12. CDR3 length: 18 residues.

This chain links TRBV9 with TRBJ1-3; 7 bases are a match to TRBD1. Germline CDR1 reads SGDLS; CDR2 reads YYNGEE. J lost 4 bases, V lost 3 bases, and 4 bases had no gene match. This CDR3 region has 14 residues. The CDR3 region has the DNA TGTGCCAGCAGCGCGGGACAGTGGGGAAACACCATATATTTT. Its translation: CASSAGQWGNTIYF.

As for this clone: The sample has other DNA sequences that encode this CDR3 too. The chain recombines TRBV7-9 with TRBJ2-7; 10 nucleotides align to TRBD1. Losses at the gene ends were 4 bases for V and 1 base for J; bases not matched to a gene: 1. Germline V gene sequence: CDR1 SEHNR, CDR2 FQNEAQ (reference sequence). The CDR3 length is 14 residues. CDR3 nucleotides: TGTGCCAGCAGCTCGGACAGGGGGTCCTACGAGCAGTACTTC. Its protein is CASSSDRGSYEQYF.

This chain connects TRBV30 to TRBJ1-2; possibly TRBD1 for D (5 bases). With 0 bases removed from V and 7 bases from J, the gap between germline ends came to 15 bases. Per the germline V gene, CDR1 is GTSNPN and CDR2 is SVGIG (reference sequence). The CDR3 totals 14 residues. CDR3 nucleotides: TGTGCCTGGAGTGTAGGGACTTATTTTCCTGGCTACACCTTC. It yields the protein CAWSVGTYFPGYTF.

V is TRBV27 and J is TRBJ1-5; maybe TRBD1 (5 bases). The V and J ends lost 3 bases and 2 bases respectively, with 5 bases between them. The CDR3 spans 13 residues. The germline CDR1 and CDR2 sequences are MNHEY and SMNVEV (reference sequence). This chain's CDR3 is CASSFRGNQPQHF. As DNA, the CDR3 is TGTGCCAGCAGTTTCAGGGGCAATCAGCCCCAGCATTTT.

The chain has TRBV27 and TRBJ1-1, with 7 bases matching TRBD1. The CDR3 extends over 14 amino acids. V lost 9 bases, J lost 2 bases, and 9 bases stayed unmatched. Germline CDR1 reads MNHEY; CDR2 reads SMNVEV (reference sequence). CDR3 nucleotide sequence: TGTGCCAGTTCCTACAGGGGATTTAACACTGAAGCTTTCTTT. It encodes CASSYRGFNTEAFF.

In its sample, this clone was seen a few times. Different DNA sequences within this sample yield the same CDR3. The rearrangement uses TRBV5-1 and TRBJ2-2; D is undetermined. Trimming stripped 1 base from V and 3 bases from J, with 4 bases between. The germline V gene encodes CDR1 SGHRS and CDR2 YFSETQ. CDR3 length: 13 amino acids. The CDR3 DNA reads as TGCGCCAGCAGCTTGTCGGACACCGGGGAGCTGTTTTTT. This encodes CASSLSDTGELFF. Based on the CDR3 plus reference TRBV5-1 and TRBJ2-2, the full variable domain is KAGVTQTPRYLIKTRGQQVTLSCSPISGHRSVSWYQQTPGQGLQFLFEYFSETQRNKGNFPGRFSGRQFSNSRSEMNVSTLELGDSALYLCASSLSDTGELFFGEGSRLTVL.

The gene calls are TRBV29-1 and TRBJ1-1, with D hard to call. CDR1 and CDR2 (germline): SQVTM, ANQGSEA. The V and J ends lost 1 base and 0 bases respectively, with 6 bases between them. The CDR3 length is 13 residues. CDR3 residues: CSVEGPMNTEAFF. CDR3 sequence (DNA): TGCAGCGTTGAAGGGCCCATGAACACTGAAGCTTTCTTT.

This chain connects TRBV6-1 to TRBJ2-7, with 13 bases lining up with TRBD2. CDR3 length: 15 amino acids. Trimming at V came to 4 bases and at J to 4 bases, leaving 4 bases not matched to a gene. CDR1 and CDR2 (germline): MNHNS, SASEGT. DNA of the CDR3: TGTGCCAGCAGTGTTACTAGCGGGGGGGCTTACGAGCAGTACTTC. Its translation is CASSVTSGGAYEQYF.

The rearrangement links TRBV28 to TRBJ1-4; D is ambiguous. In germline, CDR1 is MDHEN, CDR2 SYDVKM. This CDR3 spans 14 amino acids. Trimming stripped 2 bases from V and 8 bases from J, with 12 bases between. CDR3 sequence reads: CASSLGPPGEKLFF. The CDR3 DNA is TGTGCCAGCAGTTTAGGCCCCCCGGGGGAAAAACTGTTTTTT.

The sample holds one count of this clone. This chain connects TRBV5-1 to TRBJ1-4; 9 bases agree with TRBD1. The CDR3 sequence is 16 residues long. V was clipped by 3 bases and J by 3 bases; unmatched bases: 6. Germline V gives CDR1 SGHRS, CDR2 YFSETQ. In nucleotides, the CDR3 is TGCGCCAGCAGCTCACAGGGGGCCGCAGCTAATGAAAAACTGTTTTTT. It translates to CASSSQGAAANEKLFF.

This chain links TRBV11-2 with TRBJ1-5, with D perhaps matching TRBD1 (6 bases). The V end was cut by 4 bases, the J end by 4 bases, with 14 bases between. Germline V lookup: CDR1 SGHAT, CDR2 FQNNGV. CDR3 length equals 15 residues. The CDR3 reads CASSSGQPSNQPQHF. The CDR3 region has the DNA TGTGCCAGCAGCTCCGGACAGCCATCAAATCAGCCCCAGCATTTT.

V gene TRBV10-3 combines with J gene TRBJ2-5, with D possibly matching TRBD1 (6 bases). V was cut by 2 bases and J by 7 bases, with 17 bases left in between. This CDR3 is built from 15 residues. Germline lookup yields CDR1 ENHRY and CDR2 SYGVKD. Here the CDR3 reads CAISERRGTEGTQYF. The CDR3 DNA follows: TGTGCCATCAGTGAGCGCAGGGGAACAGAGGGGACCCAGTACTTC.

This sequence joins TRBV6-5 and TRBJ2-1; D call uncertain. Germline lookup yields CDR1 MNHEY and CDR2 SVGAGI. Trimming removed 3 bases at V and 8 bases at J, with 5 bases between. This CDR3 spans 11 amino acids. CDR3 loop: CASSYLYEQFF. CDR3 nucleotides: TGTGCCAGCAGTTATCTTTATGAGCAGTTCTTC.

The genes are TRBV7-3 and TRBJ2-7; tentatively, D is TRBD1 (6 bases). The germline V gene encodes CDR1 SGHTA and CDR2 FQGTGA. V lost 4 bases and J 5 bases, leaving 15 bases between the germline ends. The CDR3 spans 14 residues. The CDR3 nucleotides read TGTGCCAGCAGCTCCAGACAGGTGGGGGACGAGCAGTACTTC. This translates into CASSSRQVGDEQYF.

The rearrangement joins TRBV6-1 to TRBJ1-1; 7 bases are shared with TRBD1. CDR3 size: 15 residues. The germline CDR1 and CDR2 sequences are MNHNS and SASEGT. The V gene end was trimmed by 5 bases and the J gene end by 2 bases; junction bases not matched to a gene: 8. CDR3 nucleotides: TGTGCCAGCAGTCCAACGGACAGGAGCAACACTGAAGCTTTCTTT. It is translated as CASSPTDRSNTEAFF.

The chain combines TRBV27 with TRBJ2-1; 10 positions match TRBD1. CDR1 is MNHEY and CDR2 is SMNVEV in the germline V gene (reference sequence). V trimming: 4 bases; J trimming: 5 bases; junction bases outside the gene matches: 5. This CDR3 has 15 amino acids. For the CDR3, the DNA is TGTGCCAGCAGTTCCCTGGGACAGGGGAACAATGAGCAGTTCTTC. Its translation is CASSSLGQGNNEQFF.

V usage is TRBV5-1 and J usage is TRBJ1-1, with 8 nucleotides matching TRBD1. CDR3 size: 16 residues. J gave up 4 bases and V 1 base, and 9 bases lay outside the gene matches. Germline CDR1 SGHRS, CDR2 YFSETQ. This chain's CDR3 is CASSLTLTGGSTEAFF. CDR3 bases: TGCGCCAGCAGCTTGACCCTTACAGGGGGGAGCACTGAAGCTTTCTTT.

The chain joins TRBV19 to TRBJ1-1; 8 nucleotides line up with TRBD1. This CDR3 comprises 12 residues. Per the germline V gene, CDR1 is LNHDA and CDR2 is SQIVND (reference sequence). V shed 5 bases, J shed 7 bases, and the junction held 3 bases outside the gene matches. The CDR3 region has the DNA TGTGCCAGTAGTCAGGGGGCGGGTGAAGCTTTCTTT. Translation gives CASSQGAGEAFF.

The rearrangement joins TRBV30 to TRBJ2-1; 14 positions match TRBD2. Unmatched junction bases numbered 6, after V lost 1 base and J lost 1 base. Germline CDR1 and CDR2: GTSNPN and SVGIG (reference sequence). The CDR3 sequence is 18 residues long. The CDR3 nucleotides are TGTGCCTGGAGTGAGACTAGCGGGAGGGCCGAATCCTACAATGAGCAGTTCTTC. It encodes CAWSETSGRAESYNEQFF. Supplemented by reference TRBV30 and TRBJ2-1, the full variable domain reads SQTIHQWPATLVQPVGSPLSLECTVEGTSNPNLYWYRQAAGRGLQLLFYSVGIGQISSEVPQNLSASRPQDRQFILSSKKLLLSDSGFYLCAWSETSGRAESYNEQFFGPGTRLTVL.

V gene TRBV28 combines with J gene TRBJ2-7; D gene unclear. The CDR3 is made up of 14 amino acids. Per germline, CDR1 MDHEN and CDR2 SYDVKM. Trimming shortened V by 1 base and J by 3 bases, and 10 bases separated the two germline ends. CDR3 nucleotide sequence: TGTGCCAGCAGTTTATCGATAAACGGCTACGAGCAGTACTTC. This sequence encodes CASSLSINGYEQYF.

V gene TRBV10-3 combines with J gene TRBJ1-4, with TRBD1 identical over 7 bases. J was trimmed by 8 bases and V by 10 bases; bases with no gene match: 7. Germline lookup yields CDR1 ENHRY and CDR2 SYGVKD. The CDR3 loop spans 12 amino acids. The CDR3 nucleotides read TGTGCCACTAGGGACAGTCGCGAAAAACTGTTTTTT. Encoded protein: CATRDSREKLFF.

In this sample, this clone turned up a few times. This rearrangement joins TRBV5-6 to TRBJ1-6; D is undetermined. This CDR3 region has 15 residues. Germline V gives CDR1 SGHDT, CDR2 YYEEEE. The V and J ends lost 0 bases and 5 bases respectively, with 9 bases between them. CDR3 amino acids: CASSLEPVNNSPLHF. CDR3 DNA sequence: TGTGCCAGCAGCTTGGAGCCGGTAAATAATTCACCCCTCCACTTT.

This clone was detected a few times. This chain connects TRBV29-1 to TRBJ1-1, with 11 bases aligning to TRBD1. Unmatched junction bases numbered 16, after V lost 7 bases and J lost 0 bases. Germline V CDR1 and CDR2: SQVTM, ANQGSEA. This CDR3 contains 18 residues. The CDR3 DNA reads as TGCAGCGCCAGACCGGTCGGGACAGGGGGGTGGATGAACACTGAAGCTTTCTTT. Its protein is CSARPVGTGGWMNTEAFF.

V and J are TRBV28 and TRBJ2-3; 8 nucleotides agree with TRBD1. This CDR3 has 16 amino acids. The junction had 11 bases not matched to a gene; V was cut back by 4 bases and J by 5 bases. Germline values: CDR1 MDHEN, CDR2 SYDVKM. In DNA form, the CDR3 reads TGTGCCAGCAGTTCGCACGGACAGGGAAGGAAAGATACGCAGTATTTT. Translated: CASSSHGQGRKDTQYF.